A selection of T cell receptor beta chains follows, all from one sample in a study of T-cell reconstitution after alpha-beta-depleted transplantation in children. TCRdb reprocessed the PCR reads via MiXCR and lists one record per CDR3 protein. The table records about 1,000,000 distinct CDR3 sequences, around 30% of them present only once. The sequencing here drew on PBMCs, mostly from graft donor cells, taken 360 days after TCRalphabeta/CD19-depleted stem cell transplant. The origin of the receptors is a boy under two years old who had a stem cell transplant for SCID, so the T cells may come from the graft donor. Both conserved end residues are part of each CDR3. A D gene is named only where the DNA matches it firmly. The size of a clone is reported for some rows only, either as once, few or many, or as a class for expanded clones.

v_gene	j_gene	abundance	d_gene	CDR3nt	CDR3aa
TRBV6-5	TRBJ2-5	.	TRBD2	TGTGCCAGCAGTTTTTCAGCGGGGGGGCGTGGGGAGACCCAGTACTTC	CASSFSAGGRGETQYF
TRBV29-1	TRBJ1-2	.	.	TGCAGCGTTTGGGACGGTAACTATGGCTACACCTTC	CSVWDGNYGYTF
TRBV2	TRBJ2-1	.	.	TGTGCCAGCAGGGGGGATATTTCCTACAATGAGCAGTTCTTC	CASRGDISYNEQFF
TRBV28	TRBJ1-3	.	.	TGTGCCAGCAGTCCCGTGCAGGCCCCTGGAAACACCATATATTTT	CASSPVQAPGNTIYF
TRBV9	TRBJ2-7	few	.	TGTGCCAGCAGCGTAGGGGGGAAGGGACCGTGGTGCGAGCAGTACTTC	CASSVGGKGPWCEQYF
TRBV11-2	TRBJ1-1	few	.	TGTGCCAGCAGCGTGGCACAGCCTCAGGTTATTTTTGATCGTGAAGCTTTCTTT	CASSVAQPQVIFDREAFF
TRBV20-1	TRBJ2-7	few	.	TGCAGTGCTAGAGTCTCCTTCGGACAGAAGGACCTCTACGAGCAGTACTTC	CSARVSFGQKDLYEQYF
TRBV12-3/TRBV12-4	TRBJ2-3	few	.	TGTGCCAGCAGTCCGTTTGGGGGGGGGCCGGTATTGGATACGCAGTATTTT	CASSPFGGGPVLDTQYF
TRBV5-1	TRBJ2-6	.	.	TGCGCCAGCAGCTTGGGTGGCTTGACCTTCTCTGGGGCCAACGTCCTGACTTTC	CASSLGGLTFSGANVLTF
TRBV29-1	TRBJ2-7	.	.	TGCAGCGTATATAACGGGGAAACCTACGAGCAGTACTTC	CSVYNGETYEQYF
TRBV7-2	TRBJ2-5	few	TRBD2	TGTGCCAGCAGCTTAGCTCCTAGCGGGGGGACCCAAGAGACCCAGTACTTC	CASSLAPSGGTQETQYF
TRBV6-2/TRBV6-3	TRBJ2-1	.	TRBD2	TGTGCCAGCACCCAAAGAGGGGGGCAACTAGCGGGGGTCAGCAATGAGCAGTTCTTC	CASTQRGGQLAGVSNEQFF
TRBV4-2	TRBJ1-4	few	TRBD1	TGTGCCAGCAGCAGCGGGACAGCCTCTAATGAAAAACTGTTTTTT	CASSSGTASNEKLFF
TRBV12-3/TRBV12-4	TRBJ2-7	many	TRBD1	TGTGCCAGCAGGACCGGGACAGGGGGATACGAGCAGTACTTC	CASRTGTGGYEQYF
TRBV7-8	TRBJ1-1	.	.	TGTGCCAGCATCCCTTCTGAAGCTTTCTTT	CASIPSEAFF